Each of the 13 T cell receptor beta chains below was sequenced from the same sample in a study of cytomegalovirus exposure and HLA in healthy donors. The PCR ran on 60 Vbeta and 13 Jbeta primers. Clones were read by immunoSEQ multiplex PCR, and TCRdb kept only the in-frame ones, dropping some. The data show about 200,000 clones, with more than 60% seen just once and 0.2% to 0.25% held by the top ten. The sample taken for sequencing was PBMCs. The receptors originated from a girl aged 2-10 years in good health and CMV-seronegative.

CDR3 loop: CASSKGSSYEQYF. DNA of the CDR3: TGTGCCAGCTCAAAAGGGAGTTCCTACGAGCAGTACTTC. The genes are TRBV18 and TRBJ2-7; weak D call: TRBD2 (5 bases). Germline V CDR1 and CDR2: KGHSH, LQKENI. V was clipped by 5 bases and J by 1 base, with 9 bases between them. There are 13 residues in the CDR3.

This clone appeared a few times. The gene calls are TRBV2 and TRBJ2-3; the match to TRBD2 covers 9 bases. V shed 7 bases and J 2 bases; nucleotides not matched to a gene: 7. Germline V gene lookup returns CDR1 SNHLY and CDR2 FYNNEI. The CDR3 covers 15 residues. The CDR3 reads CASKRTSDYTDTQYF. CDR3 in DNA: TGTGCCAGCAAAAGGACTAGCGACTACACAGATACGCAGTATTTT.

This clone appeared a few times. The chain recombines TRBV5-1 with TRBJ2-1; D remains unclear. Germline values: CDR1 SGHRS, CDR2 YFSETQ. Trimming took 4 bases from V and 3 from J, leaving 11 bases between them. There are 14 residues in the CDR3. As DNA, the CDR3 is TGCGCCAGCAGCCCCCTTCCTCGCTACAATGAGCAGTTCTTC. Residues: CASSPLPRYNEQFF.

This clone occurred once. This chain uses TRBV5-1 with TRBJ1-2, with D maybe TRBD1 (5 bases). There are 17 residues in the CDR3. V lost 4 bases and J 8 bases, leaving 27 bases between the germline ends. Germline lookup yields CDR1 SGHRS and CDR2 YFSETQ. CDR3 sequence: CASSARRGPTSYVGYTF. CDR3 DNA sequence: TGCGCCAGCAGCGCAAGGCGGGGCCCAACTTCCTATGTAGGCTACACCTTC.

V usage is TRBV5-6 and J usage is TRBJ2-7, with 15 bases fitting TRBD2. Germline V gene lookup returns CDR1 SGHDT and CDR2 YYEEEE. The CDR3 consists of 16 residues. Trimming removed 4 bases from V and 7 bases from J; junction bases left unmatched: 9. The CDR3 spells CASSIGLAGGPGEQYF. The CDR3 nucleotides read TGTGCCAGCAGCATCGGACTAGCGGGAGGGCCAGGGGAGCAGTACTTC. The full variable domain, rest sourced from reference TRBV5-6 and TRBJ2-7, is DAGVTQSPTHLIKTRGQQVTLRCSPKSGHDTVSWYQQALGQGPQFIFQYYEEEERQRGNFPDRFSGHQFPNYSSELNVNALLLGDSALYLCASSIGLAGGPGEQYFGPGTRLTVT.

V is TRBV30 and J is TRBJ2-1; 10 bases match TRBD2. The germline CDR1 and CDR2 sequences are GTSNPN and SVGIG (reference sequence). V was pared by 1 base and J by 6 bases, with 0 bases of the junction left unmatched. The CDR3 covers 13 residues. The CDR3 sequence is CAWSGLAGNEQFF. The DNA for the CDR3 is TGTGCCTGGAGTGGACTAGCGGGCAATGAGCAGTTCTTC.

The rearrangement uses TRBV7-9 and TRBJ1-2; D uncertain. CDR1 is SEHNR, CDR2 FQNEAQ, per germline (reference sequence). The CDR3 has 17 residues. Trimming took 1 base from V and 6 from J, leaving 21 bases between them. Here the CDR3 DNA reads TGTGCCAGCAGCTTAGAGGTACCCCTTAGTTTCGGGAATGGCTACACCTTC. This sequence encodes CASSLEVPLSFGNGYTF.

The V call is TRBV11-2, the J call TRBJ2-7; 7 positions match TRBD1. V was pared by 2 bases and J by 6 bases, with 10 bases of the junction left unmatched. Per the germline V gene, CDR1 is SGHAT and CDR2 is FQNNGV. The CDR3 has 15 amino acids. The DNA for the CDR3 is TGTGCCAGCAGCTTAAGGGGGCAGACAGAGGGCGAGCAGTACTTC. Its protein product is CASSLRGQTEGEQYF. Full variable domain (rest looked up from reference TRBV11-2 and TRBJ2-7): EAGVAQSPRYKIIEKRQSVAFWCNPISGHATLYWYQQILGQGPKLLIQFQNNGVVDDSQLPKDRFSAERLKGVDSTLKIQPAKLEDSAVYLCASSLRGQTEGEQYFGPGTRLTVT.

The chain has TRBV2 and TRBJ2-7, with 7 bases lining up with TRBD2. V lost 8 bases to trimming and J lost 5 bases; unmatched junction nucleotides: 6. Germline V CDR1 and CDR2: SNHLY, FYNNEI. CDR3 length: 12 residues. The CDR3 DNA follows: TGTGCCAGCGCTTGGGGGGGTGACGAGCAGTACTTC. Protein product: CASAWGGDEQYF.

The CDR3, as DNA: TGTGCCACCAGCAGACGAGACAGTGAGAACTATGGCTACACCTTC. The encoded protein is CATSRRDSENYGYTF. The chain carries TRBV15 and TRBJ1-2; possibly TRBD1 for D (5 bases). CDR3 length equals 15 residues. Germline CDR1 reads LNHNV; CDR2 reads YYDKDF (reference sequence). V was shortened by 2 bases and J by 2 bases, with 12 bases between the two germline ends.

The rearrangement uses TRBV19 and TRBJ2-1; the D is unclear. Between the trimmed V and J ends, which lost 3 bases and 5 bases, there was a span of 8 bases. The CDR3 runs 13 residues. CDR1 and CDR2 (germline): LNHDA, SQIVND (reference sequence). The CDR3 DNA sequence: TGTGCCAGTAGTATGGGCAATCACAATGAGCAGTTCTTC. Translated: CASSMGNHNEQFF. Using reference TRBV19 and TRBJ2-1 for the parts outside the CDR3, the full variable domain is DGGITQSPKYLFRKEGQNVTLSCEQNLNHDAMYWYRQDPGQGLRLIYYSQIVNDFQKGDIAEGYSVSREKKESFPLTVTSAQKNPTAFYLCASSMGNHNEQFFGPGTRLTVL.

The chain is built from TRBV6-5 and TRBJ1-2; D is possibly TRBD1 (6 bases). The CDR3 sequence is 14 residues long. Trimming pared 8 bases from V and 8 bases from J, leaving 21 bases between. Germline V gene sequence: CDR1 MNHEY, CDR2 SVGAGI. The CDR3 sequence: CASFQRRGGSGYTF. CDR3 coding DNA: TGTGCCAGCTTTCAACGCAGGGGAGGGTCGGGCTACACCTTC.

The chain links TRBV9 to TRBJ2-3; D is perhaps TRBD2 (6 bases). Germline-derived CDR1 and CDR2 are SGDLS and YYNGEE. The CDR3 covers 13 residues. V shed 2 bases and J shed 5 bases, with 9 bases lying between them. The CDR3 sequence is CASSVGGVDTQYF. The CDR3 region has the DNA TGTGCCAGCAGCGTCGGAGGGGTAGATACGCAGTATTTT.